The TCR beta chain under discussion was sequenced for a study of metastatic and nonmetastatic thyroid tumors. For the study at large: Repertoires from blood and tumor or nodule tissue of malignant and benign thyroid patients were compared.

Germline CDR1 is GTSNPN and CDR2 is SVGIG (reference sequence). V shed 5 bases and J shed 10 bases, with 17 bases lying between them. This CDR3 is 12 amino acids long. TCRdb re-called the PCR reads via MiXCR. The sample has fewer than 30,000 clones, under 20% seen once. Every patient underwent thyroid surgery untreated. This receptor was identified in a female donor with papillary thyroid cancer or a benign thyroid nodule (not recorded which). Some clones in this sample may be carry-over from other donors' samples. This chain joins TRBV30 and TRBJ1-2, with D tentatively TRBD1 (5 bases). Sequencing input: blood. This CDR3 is CAWHPRTFDYTF. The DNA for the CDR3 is TGTGCCTGGCACCCACGGACATTTGACTACACCTTC.